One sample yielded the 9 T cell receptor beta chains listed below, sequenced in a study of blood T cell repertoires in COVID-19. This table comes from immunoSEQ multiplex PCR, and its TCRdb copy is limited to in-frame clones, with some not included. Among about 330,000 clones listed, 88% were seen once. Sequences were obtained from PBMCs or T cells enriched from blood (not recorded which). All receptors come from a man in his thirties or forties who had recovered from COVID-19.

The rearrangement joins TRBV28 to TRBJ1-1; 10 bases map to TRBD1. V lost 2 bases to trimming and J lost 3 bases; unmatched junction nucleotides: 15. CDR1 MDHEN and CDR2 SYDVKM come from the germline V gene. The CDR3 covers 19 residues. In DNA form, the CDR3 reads TGTGCCAGCAGTTTAATGATATCAGACAGGGGGCTTAAGGACACTGAAGCTTTCTTT. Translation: CASSLMISDRGLKDTEAFF.

CDR3 nucleotides: TGTGCCATCGGGACAGGAAGAATTAGCAATCAGCCCCAGCATTTT. Translation gives CAIGTGRISNQPQHF. V is TRBV10-3 and J is TRBJ1-5, with 8 bases aligning to TRBD1. CDR3 size: 15 residues. Germline CDR1 ENHRY, CDR2 SYGVKD. V lost 8 bases, J lost 0 bases, and 6 bases stayed unmatched.

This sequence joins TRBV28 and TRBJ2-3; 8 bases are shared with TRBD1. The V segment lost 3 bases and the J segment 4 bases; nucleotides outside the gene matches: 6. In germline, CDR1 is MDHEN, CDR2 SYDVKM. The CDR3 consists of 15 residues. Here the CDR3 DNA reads TGTGCCAGCAGTTTTGTGGACAGGGACTCAGATACGCAGTATTTT. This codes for CASSFVDRDSDTQYF. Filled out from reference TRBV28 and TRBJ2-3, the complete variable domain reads DVKVTQSSRYLVKRTGEKVFLECVQDMDHENMFWYRQDPGLGLRLIYFSYDVKMKEKGDIPEGYSVSREKKERFSLILESASTNQTSMYLCASSFVDRDSDTQYFGPGTRLTVL.

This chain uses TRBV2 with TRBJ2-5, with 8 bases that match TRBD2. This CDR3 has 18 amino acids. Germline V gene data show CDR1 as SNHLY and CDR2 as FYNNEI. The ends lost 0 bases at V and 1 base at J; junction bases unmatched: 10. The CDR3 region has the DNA TGTGCCAGCAGTGAAGCGCCAAGGAGCGGGGGAATCCAAGAGACCCAGTACTTC. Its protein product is CASSEAPRSGGIQETQYF.

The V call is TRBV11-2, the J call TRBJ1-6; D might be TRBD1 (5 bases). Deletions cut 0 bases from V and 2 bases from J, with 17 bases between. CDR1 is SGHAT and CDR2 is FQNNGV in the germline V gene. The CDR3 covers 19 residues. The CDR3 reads CASSLDLQGPIPYNSPLHF. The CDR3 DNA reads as TGTGCCAGCAGCTTAGATCTTCAGGGTCCAATCCCCTATAATTCACCCCTCCACTTT.

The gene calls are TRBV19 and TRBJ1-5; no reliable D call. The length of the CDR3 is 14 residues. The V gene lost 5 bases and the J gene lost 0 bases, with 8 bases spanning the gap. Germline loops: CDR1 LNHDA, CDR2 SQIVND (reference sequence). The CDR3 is CASSSVYSNQPQHF. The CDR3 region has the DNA TGTGCCAGTAGTTCAGTTTATAGCAATCAGCCCCAGCATTTT.

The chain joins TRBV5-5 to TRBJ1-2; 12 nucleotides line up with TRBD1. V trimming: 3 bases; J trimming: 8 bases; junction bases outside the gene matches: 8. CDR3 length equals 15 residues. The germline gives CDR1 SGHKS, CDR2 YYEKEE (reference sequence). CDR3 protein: CASSYLGQGAGGYTF. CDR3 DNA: TGTGCCAGCAGCTACCTGGGACAGGGGGCAGGGGGCTACACCTTC.

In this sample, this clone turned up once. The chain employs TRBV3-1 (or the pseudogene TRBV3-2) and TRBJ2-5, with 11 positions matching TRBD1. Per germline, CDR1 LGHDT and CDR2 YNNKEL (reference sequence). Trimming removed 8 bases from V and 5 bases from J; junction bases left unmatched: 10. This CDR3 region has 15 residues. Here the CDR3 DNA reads TGTGCCAGCCGCAGGACAGGGGGCCTGGGGGAGACCCAGTACTTC. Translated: CASRRTGGLGETQYF.

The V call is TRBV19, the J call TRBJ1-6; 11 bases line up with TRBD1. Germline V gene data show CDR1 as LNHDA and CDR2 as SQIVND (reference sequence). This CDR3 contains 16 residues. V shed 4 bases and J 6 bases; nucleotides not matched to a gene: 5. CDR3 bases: TGTGCCAGTAGTACCGGGACAGGGGGTAGTAATTCACCCCTCCACTTT. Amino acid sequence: CASSTGTGGSNSPLHF. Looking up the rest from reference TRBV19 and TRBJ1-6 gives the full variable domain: DGGITQSPKYLFRKEGQNVTLSCEQNLNHDAMYWYRQDPGQGLRLIYYSQIVNDFQKGDIAEGYSVSREKKESFPLTVTSAQKNPTAFYLCASSTGTGGSNSPLHFGNGTRLTVT.